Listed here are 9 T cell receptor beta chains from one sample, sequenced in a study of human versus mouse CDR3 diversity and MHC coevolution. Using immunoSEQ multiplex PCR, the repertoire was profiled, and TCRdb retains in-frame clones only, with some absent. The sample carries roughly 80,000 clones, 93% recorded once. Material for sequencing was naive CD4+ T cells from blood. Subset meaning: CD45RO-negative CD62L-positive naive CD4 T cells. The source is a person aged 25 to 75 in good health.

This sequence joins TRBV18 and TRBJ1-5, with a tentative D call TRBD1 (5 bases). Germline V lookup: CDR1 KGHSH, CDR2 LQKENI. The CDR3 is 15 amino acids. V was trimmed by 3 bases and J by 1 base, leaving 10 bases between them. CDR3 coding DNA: TGTGCCAGCTCACCTGACAGTGTAAGCAATCAGCCCCAGCATTTT. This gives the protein CASSPDSVSNQPQHF.

The CDR3 coding sequence is TGTGCCAGCAGCTCCAGTGGGGACAAGGGCAGCGAGCAGTACTTC. Protein: CASSSSGDKGSEQYF. The rearrangement links TRBV11-3 to TRBJ2-7; tentatively, D is TRBD1 (6 bases). The ends were cut back, 4 bases at V and 6 bases at J, with 19 bases in the middle. Germline assignment: CDR1 SGHNT and CDR2 YENEEA. The CDR3 has 15 residues.

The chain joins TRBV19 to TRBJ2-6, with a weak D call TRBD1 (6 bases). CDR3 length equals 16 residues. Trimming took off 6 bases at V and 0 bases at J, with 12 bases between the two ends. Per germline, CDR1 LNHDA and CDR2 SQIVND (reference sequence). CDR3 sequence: CASSPDSLSGANVLTF. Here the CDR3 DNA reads TGTGCCAGTAGCCCGGACAGCCTCTCTGGGGCCAACGTCCTGACTTTC.

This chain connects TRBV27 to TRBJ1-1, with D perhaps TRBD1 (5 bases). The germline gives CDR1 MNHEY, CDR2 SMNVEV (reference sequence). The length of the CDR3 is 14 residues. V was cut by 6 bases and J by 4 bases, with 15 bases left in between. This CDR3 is CASRIRAVRTEAFF. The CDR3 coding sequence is TGTGCCAGCAGGATCAGGGCCGTGCGCACTGAAGCTTTCTTT.

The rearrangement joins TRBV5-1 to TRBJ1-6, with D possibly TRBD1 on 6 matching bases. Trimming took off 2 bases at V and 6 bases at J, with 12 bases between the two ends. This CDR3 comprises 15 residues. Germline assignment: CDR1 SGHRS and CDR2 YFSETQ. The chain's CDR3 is CASSFGTHSNSPLHF. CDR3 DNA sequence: TGCGCCAGCAGCTTCGGGACACATAGTAATTCACCCCTCCACTTT. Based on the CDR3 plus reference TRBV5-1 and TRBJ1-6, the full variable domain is KAGVTQTPRYLIKTRGQQVTLSCSPISGHRSVSWYQQTPGQGLQFLFEYFSETQRNKGNFPGRFSGRQFSNSRSEMNVSTLELGDSALYLCASSFGTHSNSPLHFGNGTRLTVT.

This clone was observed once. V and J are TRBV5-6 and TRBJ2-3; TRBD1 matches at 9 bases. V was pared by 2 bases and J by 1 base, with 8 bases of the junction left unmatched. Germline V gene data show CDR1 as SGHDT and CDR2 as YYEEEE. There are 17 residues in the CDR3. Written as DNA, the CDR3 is TGTGCCAGCAGCTTTGATACAGGGGGCGAGGGCACAGATACGCAGTATTTT. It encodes CASSFDTGGEGTDTQYF.

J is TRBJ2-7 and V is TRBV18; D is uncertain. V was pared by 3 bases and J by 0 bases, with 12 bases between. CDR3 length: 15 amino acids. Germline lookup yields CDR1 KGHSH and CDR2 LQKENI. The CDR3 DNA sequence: TGTGCCAGCTCACCTGTTGCGCGGAGCTCCTACGAGCAGTACTTC. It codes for CASSPVARSSYEQYF.

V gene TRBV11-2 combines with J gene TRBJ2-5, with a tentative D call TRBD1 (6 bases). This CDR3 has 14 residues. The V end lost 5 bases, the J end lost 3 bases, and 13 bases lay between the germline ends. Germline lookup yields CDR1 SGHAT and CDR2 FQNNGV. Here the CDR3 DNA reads TGTGCCAGCAGCCCAGCCCGGACAGAAGAGACCCAGTACTTC. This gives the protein CASSPARTEETQYF.

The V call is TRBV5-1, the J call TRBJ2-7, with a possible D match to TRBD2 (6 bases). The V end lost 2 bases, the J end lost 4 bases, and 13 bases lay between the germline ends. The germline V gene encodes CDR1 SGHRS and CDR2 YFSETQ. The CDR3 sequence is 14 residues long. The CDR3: CASSFREKFYEQYF. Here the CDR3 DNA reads TGCGCCAGCAGCTTCCGGGAGAAATTTTACGAGCAGTACTTC.